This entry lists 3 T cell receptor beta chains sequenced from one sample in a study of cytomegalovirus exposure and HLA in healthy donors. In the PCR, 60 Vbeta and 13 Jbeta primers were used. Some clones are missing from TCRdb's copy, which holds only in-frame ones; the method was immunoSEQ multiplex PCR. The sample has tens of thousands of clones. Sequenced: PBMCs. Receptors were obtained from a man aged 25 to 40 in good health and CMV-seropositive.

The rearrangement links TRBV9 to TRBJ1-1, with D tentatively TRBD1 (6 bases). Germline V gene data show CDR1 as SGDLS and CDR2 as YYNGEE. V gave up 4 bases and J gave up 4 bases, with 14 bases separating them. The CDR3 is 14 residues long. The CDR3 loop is CASSQNSGVTEAFF. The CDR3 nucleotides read TGTGCCAGCAGCCAAAACTCAGGGGTCACTGAAGCTTTCTTT.

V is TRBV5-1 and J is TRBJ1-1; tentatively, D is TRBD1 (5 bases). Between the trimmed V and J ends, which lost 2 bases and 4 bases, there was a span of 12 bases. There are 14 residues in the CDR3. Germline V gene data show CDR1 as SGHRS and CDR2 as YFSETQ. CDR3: CASSLQEGPTEAFF. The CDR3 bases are TGCGCCAGCAGCTTACAGGAAGGTCCCACTGAAGCTTTCTTT.

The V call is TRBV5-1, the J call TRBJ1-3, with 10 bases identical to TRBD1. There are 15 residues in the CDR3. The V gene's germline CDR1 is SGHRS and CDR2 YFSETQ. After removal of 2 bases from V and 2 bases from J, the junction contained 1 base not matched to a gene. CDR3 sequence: CASSFDRGPGNTIYF. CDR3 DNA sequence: TGCGCCAGCAGCTTTGACAGGGGGCCTGGAAACACCATATATTTT. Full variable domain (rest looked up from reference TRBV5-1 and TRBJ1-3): KAGVTQTPRYLIKTRGQQVTLSCSPISGHRSVSWYQQTPGQGLQFLFEYFSETQRNKGNFPGRFSGRQFSNSRSEMNVSTLELGDSALYLCASSFDRGPGNTIYFGEGSWLTVV.